This T cell receptor beta chain was recovered during a study of cytomegalovirus exposure and HLA in healthy donors. At the level of the study: Earlier results showed almost 120 million unique TCR beta sequences derived from about 179 million T cells. Study results and limitations: Later analysis suggested links between common viral pathogens and several top significant clusters.

This CDR3 comprises 17 residues. The ends lost 4 bases at V and 0 bases at J; junction bases unmatched: 12. The germline gives CDR1 SGHTS, CDR2 YDEGEE. This clone has just a few counts. Its antigen is unidentified. Use of 60 Vbeta and 13 Jbeta primers characterized the PCR. Sequencing was performed with immunoSEQ multiplex PCR; in TCRdb, only in-frame clones are kept and a portion is missing. The repertoire holds 170,000 or so clones, with about 80% as singletons. What was sequenced was PBMCs. The V call is TRBV5-8, the J call TRBJ1-1, with 7 bases matching TRBD1. The receptor comes from a woman aged 55-69 years in good health and CMV-seropositive. CDR3 in amino acids: CASSPEGTAHMNTEAFF. For the CDR3, the DNA is TGTGCCAGCAGCCCGGAGGGGACAGCTCACATGAACACTGAAGCTTTCTTT.